This TCR beta chain was captured in a study of blood T cell repertoires in COVID-19. Sequencing was performed with immunoSEQ multiplex PCR; in TCRdb, only in-frame clones are kept and a portion is missing. The sample shows about 60,000 clones, approximately 86% of them seen only once. Turning to this clone: The sample carries other DNA sequences with the same CDR3.

Germline CDR1 reads LNHDA; CDR2 reads SQIVND (reference sequence). V gave up 5 bases and J gave up 4 bases; unmatched junction bases: 3. The CDR3 consists of 14 residues. The specimen was peripheral blood. The chain couples TRBV19 to TRBJ1-5; TRBD1 agrees at 9 bases. The receptor comes from a human donor with acute or convalescent COVID-19. The donor label of this sample is uncertain. The CDR3 nucleotides read TGTGCCAGTAGTGGGACAGGGTCGAATCAGCCCCAGCATTTT. Translated, it gives CASSGTGSNQPQHF. Variable domain in full (rest from reference TRBV19 and TRBJ1-5): DGGITQSPKYLFRKEGQNVTLSCEQNLNHDAMYWYRQDPGQGLRLIYYSQIVNDFQKGDIAEGYSVSREKKESFPLTVTSAQKNPTAFYLCASSGTGSNQPQHFGDGTRLSIL.